This TCR beta chain was sequenced for a study of blood T cells in healthy people across ages. This clonotype appeared a few times. The antigen is not known. Findings and caveats of the study: TCR beta diversity per million T cells fell roughly linearly with age. The unknown donor CMV status may have confounded expanded clonotype changes.

Alongside a J-beta primer mix, a sample-barcoded 5' primer served in a second PCR lasting about 7 to 11 cycles. TCRdb independently ran MiXCR on the 5' RACE reads; one entry per CDR3 protein. This table has hundreds of thousands of distinct CDR3 sequences, around 41% appearing once. Each sample gave at least 6.5 million isolated PBMCs. Total RNA extraction produced at least 5.5 micrograms (per sample) for the study. Sequencing was performed on blood. This TCR derives from an elderly man in good health.

CDR3 sequence (DNA): TGTGCCAGCAGCTCCAATGCAGGACAGAGAGTAGCCAAAAACATTCAGTACTTC. Residues: CASSSNAGQRVAKNIQYF. The chain employs TRBV6-2 or TRBV6-3 and TRBJ2-4, with a tentative D call TRBD1 (6 bases). This CDR3 is built from 18 residues. Looked up from germline, CDR1 is MNHEY and CDR2 is SVGEGT. The V gene lost 6 bases and the J gene lost 0 bases, with 21 bases spanning the gap.